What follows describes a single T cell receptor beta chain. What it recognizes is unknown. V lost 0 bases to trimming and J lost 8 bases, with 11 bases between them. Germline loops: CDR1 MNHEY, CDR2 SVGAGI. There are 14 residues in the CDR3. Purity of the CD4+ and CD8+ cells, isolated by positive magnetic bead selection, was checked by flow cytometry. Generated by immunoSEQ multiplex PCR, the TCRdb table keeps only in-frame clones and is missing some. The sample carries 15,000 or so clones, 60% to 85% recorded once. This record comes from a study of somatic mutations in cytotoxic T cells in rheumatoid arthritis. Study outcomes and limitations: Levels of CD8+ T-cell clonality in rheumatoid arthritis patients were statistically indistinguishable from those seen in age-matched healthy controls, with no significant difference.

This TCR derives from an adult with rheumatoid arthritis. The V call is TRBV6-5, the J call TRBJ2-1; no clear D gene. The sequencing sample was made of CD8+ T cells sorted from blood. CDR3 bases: TGTGCCAGCAGTTACTCAGGTGAAAACGATGAGCAGTTCTTC. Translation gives CASSYSGENDEQFF.